This T cell receptor beta chain was identified in a study of HIV-infected patients and healthy controls. TCRdb analysed the 5' RACE reads with MiXCR anew, one entry per CDR3 protein. The sample carries approximately 64,000 distinct CDR3 sequences, about 19% recorded once. The CDR3 is 16 amino acids. V dropped 1 base and J dropped 3 bases, with 15 bases sitting between them. From germline, CDR1 is SGHVS and CDR2 FQNEAQ. Sequencing input: CD4+ T cells from blood. The V and J genes are TRBV7-8 and TRBJ1-1; maybe TRBD1 (5 bases). The clonotype was recovered from a human donor in good health. CDR3 sequence reads: CASSLDVVGGDTEAFF. The CDR3 region has the DNA TGTGCCAGCAGCTTAGACGTCGTTGGGGGGGACACTGAAGCTTTCTTT. Based on the CDR3 plus reference TRBV7-8 and TRBJ1-1, the full variable domain is GAGVSQSPRYKVAKRGQDVALRCDPISGHVSLFWYQQALGQGPEFLTYFQNEAQLDKSGLPSDRFFAERPEGSVSTLKIQRTQQEDSAVYLCASSLDVVGGDTEAFFGQGTRLTVV.